This passage covers 3 T cell receptor beta chains from one sample sequenced in a study of human T cells and chemical hapten exposure. The time point denotes: healthy volunteer bleed at 2 weeks. The template was total RNA from unfractionated whole blood. Each CDR3 protein gets one entry after TCRdb re-called the RACE reads with MiXCR. The sample records just over 90,000 distinct CDR3 sequences, 8.5% to 9% being singletons. Sequencing used whole blood. These receptors originate from a female donor in good health. Some clones in this sample may be carry-over from other donors' samples.

The V call is TRBV7-9, the J call TRBJ2-3; D is undetermined. Germline CDR1 is SEHNR and CDR2 is FQNEAQ (reference sequence). Deletions cut 0 bases from V and 5 bases from J, with 6 bases between. This CDR3 comprises 13 residues. The CDR3 loop reads CASSLAVVDTQYF. In DNA, the CDR3 is TGTGCCAGCAGCTTAGCAGTGGTAGATACGCAGTATTTT.

V usage is TRBV12-3 or TRBV12-4 and J usage is TRBJ1-5, with D maybe TRBD1 (6 bases). The CDR3 is 13 amino acids. V was trimmed by 5 bases and J by 7 bases, leaving 12 bases between them. The CDR3 is CASSPTGWQPQHF. CDR3 DNA: TGTGCCAGCAGTCCTACAGGGTGGCAGCCCCAGCATTTT.

This clonotype has only a few counts. The V gene is TRBV5-1, the J gene TRBJ1-2, with a tentative D call TRBD1 (6 bases). The CDR3 is 14 residues long. Trimming left V 2 bases short and J 2 bases short, with 10 bases between. Germline CDR1 reads SGHRS; CDR2 reads YFSETQ. The CDR3, as DNA: TGCGCCAGCAGCTTAGCGGGGGCCAACTATGGCTACACCTTC. Protein product: CASSLAGANYGYTF.